One and the same sample provided the 26 T cell receptor beta chains below, sequenced in a study of graft-versus-host responses after intestinal transplantation. Using immunoSEQ multiplex PCR, the repertoire was profiled, and TCRdb retains in-frame clones only, with some absent. The sample has roughly 70,000 clones; roughly 92% are singletons. This specimen consisted of bone marrow, obtained approximately 740 days after intestinal transplantation. The receptors were gathered from a human patient who received an intestinal transplant, so some T cells may come from the graft donor.

The CDR3 loop reads CASRRYREGYTF. In DNA form, the CDR3 reads TGTGCCAGCAGGCGATACAGGGAGGGCTACACCTTC. The V gene is TRBV6-5, the J gene TRBJ1-2; D possibly corresponds to TRBD1 (6 bases). Trimming took off 6 bases at V and 8 bases at J, with 13 bases between the two ends. This CDR3 comprises 12 residues. CDR1 MNHEY and CDR2 SVGAGI come from the germline V gene.

The chain employs TRBV6-5 and TRBJ1-1, with a possible D match to TRBD1 (5 bases). Between the trimmed V and J ends, which lost 0 bases and 6 bases, there was a span of 17 bases. In germline, CDR1 is MNHEY, CDR2 SVGAGI. The CDR3 covers 16 residues. As DNA, the CDR3 is TGTGCCAGCAGTTACTCCTACAGGCCTGAAGGTTCTGAAGCTTTCTTT. It codes for CASSYSYRPEGSEAFF.

V usage is TRBV6-1 and J usage is TRBJ2-5; tentative D call: TRBD1 (5 bases). The CDR3 is 14 residues long. Germline V gene sequence: CDR1 MNHNS, CDR2 SASEGT. Between the trimmed V and J ends, which lost 5 bases and 1 base, there was a span of 11 bases. The CDR3 here is CASSRQRFQETQYF. The CDR3 region has the DNA TGTGCCAGCAGTAGACAGCGCTTCCAAGAGACCCAGTACTTC.

The chain employs TRBV7-2 and TRBJ1-2; D not resolved. Trimming removed 1 base from V and 0 bases from J, with 6 bases in between. The CDR3 has 14 residues. Germline CDR1 and CDR2: SGHTA and FQGNSA. CDR3 nucleotide sequence: TGTGCCAGCAGCTTAGGGTTTACTAACTATGGCTACACCTTC. Its translation is CASSLGFTNYGYTF.

V gene TRBV5-1 combines with J gene TRBJ1-1, with 7 bases that match TRBD1. Germline CDR1 SGHRS, CDR2 YFSETQ. The CDR3 contains 16 residues. Trimming took 0 bases from V and 4 from J; bases not matched to a gene: 9. This CDR3 reads CASSLGGTAMSTEAFF. CDR3 sequence (DNA): TGCGCCAGCAGCTTGGGGGGGACAGCCATGAGCACTGAAGCTTTCTTT.

The rearrangement links TRBV7-2 to TRBJ1-3; a weak D match, TRBD1 (5 bases). V lost 0 bases and J lost 0, with 12 bases in between. From germline, CDR1 is SGHTA and CDR2 FQGNSA. This CDR3 comprises 17 residues. The CDR3 reads CASSLAGSRASGNTIYF. The CDR3 region has the DNA TGTGCCAGCAGCTTAGCGGGGTCCAGGGCCTCTGGAAACACCATATATTTT.

The chain joins TRBV2 to TRBJ2-1, with a possible D match to TRBD2 (5 bases). V was cut by 4 bases and J by 5 bases, with 9 bases left in between. This CDR3 has 13 residues. CDR1 is SNHLY and CDR2 is FYNNEI in the germline V gene. CDR3 in amino acids: CASSGAGNNEQFF. The DNA of the CDR3 is TGTGCCAGCAGTGGCGCGGGCAACAATGAGCAGTTCTTC.

This clone was observed a handful of times. The chain couples TRBV7-9 to TRBJ1-1; no clear D gene. Germline CDR1 SEHNR, CDR2 FQNEAQ (reference sequence). The CDR3 extends over 12 amino acids. V dropped 1 base and J dropped 6 bases, with 6 bases sitting between them. This CDR3 reads CASSLDEAEAFF. Written as DNA, the CDR3 is TGTGCCAGCAGCTTAGATGAGGCTGAAGCTTTCTTT.

The chain employs TRBV11-1 and TRBJ2-5; D is perhaps TRBD1 (6 bases). From germline, CDR1 is SGHAT and CDR2 FQDESV (reference sequence). The CDR3 is 14 amino acids. V lost 2 bases and J lost 6, with 13 bases in between. Here the CDR3 reads CASSLNLRGKTQYF. The CDR3 DNA follows: TGTGCCAGCAGCTTAAACCTAAGGGGGAAGACCCAGTACTTC.

In the case of this clone: Other DNA sequences in this specimen translate into the identical CDR3. The V and J genes are TRBV4-1 and TRBJ2-7; D unclear. The germline gives CDR1 MGHRA, CDR2 YSYEKL. Trimming pared 0 bases from V and 4 bases from J, leaving 10 bases between. This CDR3 comprises 14 residues. The CDR3 here is CASSQDPGPYEQYF. In DNA, the CDR3 is TGCGCCAGCAGCCAAGATCCCGGGCCTTACGAGCAGTACTTC.

This chain joins TRBV7-9 and TRBJ2-5; D unresolved. Germline V CDR1 and CDR2: SEHNR, FQNEAQ (reference sequence). Deletions cut 2 bases from V and 3 bases from J, with 7 bases between. The CDR3 spans 13 residues. CDR3 bases: TGTGCCAGCAGCTTAATAGGAAAAGAGACCCAGTACTTC. Amino acids: CASSLIGKETQYF.

This clone was seen a single time. The rearrangement links TRBV15 to TRBJ2-1; 11 positions match TRBD2. Germline CDR1 LNHNV, CDR2 YYDKDF (reference sequence). This CDR3 spans 15 amino acids. The junction had 6 bases not matched to a gene; V was cut back by 4 bases and J by 7 bases. CDR3 sequence reads: CATSKLAGEGNEQFF. CDR3 nucleotides: TGTGCCACCAGCAAACTAGCGGGAGAGGGAAATGAGCAGTTCTTC.

The rearrangement joins TRBV4-1 to TRBJ2-1; the match to TRBD2 covers 14 bases. CDR1 is MGHRA, CDR2 YSYEKL, per germline. Trimming at V came to 3 bases and at J to 10 bases, leaving 8 bases not matched to a gene. The CDR3 has 16 residues. The CDR3: CASSQVMGLAGDEQFF. CDR3 DNA sequence: TGCGCCAGCAGCCAGGTAATGGGACTAGCGGGAGACGAGCAGTTCTTC.

This chain links TRBV27 with TRBJ2-5; TRBD2 might be the D (5 bases). The CDR3 loop spans 14 amino acids. Germline-derived CDR1 and CDR2 are MNHEY and SMNVEV (reference sequence). The CDR3 DNA is TGTGTCTCATCTCGGGGTCCTACGGGAGAGACCCAGTACTTC. It is translated as CVSSRGPTGETQYF.

This chain connects TRBV6-6 to TRBJ1-4; D gene ambiguous. The germline gives CDR1 MNHNY, CDR2 SVGAGI (reference sequence). The V end was cut by 0 bases, the J end by 6 bases, with 2 bases between. The CDR3 contains 12 residues. The CDR3 loop reads CASSYSDEKLFF. CDR3 bases: TGTGCCAGCAGTTACTCGGATGAAAAACTGTTTTTT.

The chain recombines TRBV5-1 with TRBJ2-1, with TRBD2 matching over 13 bases. Losses at the gene ends were 2 bases for V and 8 bases for J; bases not matched to a gene: 7. The CDR3 length is 16 residues. CDR1 is SGHRS and CDR2 is YFSETQ in the germline V gene. The CDR3 bases are TGCGCCAGCAGCTTCCAAGGACTAGCGGGAGTCGATGAGCAGTTCTTC. This gives the protein CASSFQGLAGVDEQFF.

This clone showed up just once. This rearrangement joins TRBV6-5 to TRBJ2-1, with TRBD1 matching 7 bases. Germline CDR1 MNHEY, CDR2 SVGAGI. The CDR3 spans 13 residues. With 7 bases clipped from V and 8 bases from J, the junction kept 8 bases outside the gene matches. The CDR3 nucleotides are TGTGCCAGCACGGGCAGGGGGTATGATGAGCAGTTCTTC. Amino acids: CASTGRGYDEQFF.

The chain links TRBV7-3 to TRBJ2-3; no reliable D call. The V end was cut by 4 bases, the J end by 3 bases, with 14 bases between. Germline assignment: CDR1 SGHTA and CDR2 FQGTGA. This CDR3 has 15 amino acids. The CDR3 nucleotides are TGTGCCAGCAGCTCCCCGAGTGGTGGTACAGATACGCAGTATTTT. Its translation: CASSSPSGGTDTQYF.

V and J are TRBV4-2 and TRBJ1-1; D is ambiguous. Germline CDR1 is LGHNA and CDR2 is YNFKEQ. CDR3 length: 16 amino acids. V dropped 1 base and J dropped 1 base, with 13 bases sitting between them. Here the CDR3 DNA reads TGTGCCAGCAGCCAAGGGCGCCCGGCAGAGAACACTGAAGCTTTCTTT. Amino acids: CASSQGRPAENTEAFF.

The J gene is TRBJ1-1, the V gene TRBV28; 8 bases are a match to TRBD1. CDR3 length: 16 residues. V shed 6 bases, J shed 1 base, and the junction held 10 bases outside the gene matches. CDR1 is MDHEN and CDR2 is SYDVKM in the germline V gene. The CDR3 DNA follows: TGTGCCAGCAGGTACTCAGGGGGCGGTACGAACACTGAAGCTTTCTTT. The encoded protein is CASRYSGGGTNTEAFF.

J is TRBJ2-7 and V is TRBV7-9; D possibly corresponds to TRBD2 (6 bases). The CDR3 loop spans 15 amino acids. The germline V gene has CDR1 SEHNR and CDR2 FQNEAQ (reference sequence). Trimming removed 5 bases from V and 2 bases from J, with 16 bases in between. The CDR3 reads CASSGSRDSTYEQYF. In DNA, the CDR3 is TGTGCCAGCAGCGGAAGCCGGGACTCAACCTACGAGCAGTACTTC.

V is TRBV19 and J is TRBJ2-7, with D maybe TRBD1 (6 bases). V was trimmed by 3 bases and J by 3 bases, leaving 9 bases between them. The CDR3 runs to 13 residues. Germline CDR1 and CDR2: LNHDA and SQIVND (reference sequence). The CDR3 is CASSMGHLYEQYF. The CDR3 DNA sequence: TGTGCCAGTAGTATGGGACACCTCTACGAGCAGTACTTC.

The rearrangement joins TRBV6-1 to TRBJ2-1; D uncertain. The CDR3 spans 19 residues. Between the trimmed V and J ends, which lost 0 bases and 4 bases, there was a span of 22 bases. Germline V gives CDR1 MNHNS, CDR2 SASEGT. The CDR3 spells CASSEAWGRRFQAYNEQFF. CDR3 sequence (DNA): TGTGCCAGCAGTGAAGCTTGGGGTCGGCGCTTCCAAGCTTACAATGAGCAGTTCTTC.

This chain joins TRBV19 and TRBJ2-7; TRBD2 might be the D (7 bases). The CDR3 has 13 residues. The germline V and J ends were trimmed by 5 bases and 5 bases, with 13 bases remaining between them. Germline CDR1 and CDR2: LNHDA and SQIVND (reference sequence). DNA of the CDR3: TGTGCCAGTAGTGGGGGGGCAGGGGACGAGCAGTACTTC. The encoded protein is CASSGGAGDEQYF.

The chain employs TRBV10-1 and TRBJ2-5; TRBD1 matches 8 bases. Germline CDR1 is WNHNN and CDR2 is SYGVQD (reference sequence). The CDR3 runs 14 residues. The V gene end was trimmed by 2 bases and the J gene end by 4 bases; junction bases not matched to a gene: 3. The chain's CDR3 is CASSEDRGGETQYF. The CDR3 DNA reads TGCGCCAGCAGTGAGGACAGGGGAGGAGAGACCCAGTACTTC.

The chain carries TRBV6-5 and TRBJ2-7; D uncertain. The V gene lost 0 bases and the J gene lost 0 bases, with 12 bases spanning the gap. The CDR3 sequence is 16 residues long. Germline CDR1 and CDR2: MNHEY and SVGAGI. This CDR3 reads CASSYSAGFSSYEQYF. The CDR3 nucleotides read TGTGCCAGCAGTTACTCCGCCGGCTTTTCCTCCTACGAGCAGTACTTC.